This paragraph reports one T cell receptor beta chain. As yet, its antigen is unknown. These data belong to a study of T cells after yellow fever vaccination. Study-wide results and caveats: Detected again after the booster were most primary-vaccination clones, at 96% CD4 and 88% CD8.

TCRdb fed the 5' RACE reads into MiXCR, producing one record per CDR3 protein. This sample carries about 240,000 distinct CDR3 sequences, 6.9% of them seen once, and the ten largest clones take roughly 0.93%. V gave up 7 bases and J gave up 6 bases, with 16 bases separating them. CDR1 and CDR2 (germline): SGHTA, FQGNSA. The CDR3 runs to 14 residues. This chain connects TRBV7-2 to TRBJ1-5; TRBD1 might be the D (5 bases). This clonotype was obtained from a man aged 25 to 40 who received the YFV17D yellow fever vaccine. Sequenced material: CD4+ T cells sorted from PBMCs, taken 15 days after the yellow fever booster vaccination. The CDR3: CASTSSGVLQPQHF. CDR3 nucleotide sequence: TGTGCCAGCACCTCATCGGGGGTTCTTCAGCCCCAGCATTTT.